This is a list of T cell receptor beta chains from one sample in a study of regulatory T cells in long-lasting Graves disease. A single record per CDR3 protein comes from TCRdb applying MiXCR to the multiplex PCR reads. The sample lists 200,000 to 250,000 distinct CDR3 sequences; about 19% were seen once. These records were also assigned to another study, of T cells in Graves' hyperthyroidism and ophthalmopathy.

This sample comprised peripheral blood mononuclear cells (PBMCs), obtained at new diagnosis, from a patient treated with antithyroid drugs. Source of these receptors: a woman aged 25 to 45 with Graves disease. CDR3s include the opening cysteine and the closing phenylalanine or tryptophan. Each record gives: V gene, clone size, J gene, D gene, CDR3 protein, CDR3 DNA. The D gene is left open where the match is weak. Clone size is given for some rows only: seen once, a few or many times, or a class if the clone is expanded.

TRBV11-2,many,TRBJ2-7,TRBD1,CASRPPGTGNYEQYF,TGTGCCAGCAGGCCACCCGGGACAGGGAACTACGAGCAGTACTTC
TRBV6-5,many,TRBJ1-1,TRBD1,CASSYGVQGKAFF,TGTGCCAGCAGTTACGGGGTACAGGGGAAAGCTTTCTTT
TRBV2,NA,TRBJ2-7,NA,CASRADSSYEQYF,TGTGCCAGCAGGGCGGACAGCTCCTACGAGCAGTACTTC
TRBV14,many,TRBJ2-2,TRBD2,CASSQAGAGRAVTGELFF,TGTGCCAGCAGCCAAGCGGGCGCCGGGAGGGCCGTCACCGGGGAGCTGTTTTTT
TRBV7-2,few,TRBJ2-1,TRBD2,CASSQTSSSGSSYNEQFF,TGTGCCAGCAGCCAGACGTCGTCTAGCGGGAGCTCCTACAATGAGCAGTTCTTC
TRBV6-4,NA,TRBJ1-1,NA,CASSVSMQTEAFF,TGTGCCAGCAGTGTGAGTATGCAGACTGAAGCTTTCTTT
TRBV10-2,few,TRBJ1-2,TRBD1,CASRESRDRGPYGYTF,TGCGCCAGCAGGGAGTCCCGGGACAGGGGTCCCTATGGCTACACCTTC
TRBV12-3/TRBV12-4,NA,TRBJ1-1,TRBD1,CASSLQGAQVVTEAFF,TGTGCCAGCAGTTTACAGGGGGCGCAGGTGGTTACTGAAGCTTTCTTT
TRBV29-1,NA,TRBJ2-1,TRBD2,CSADGPSPSGPTYNEQFF,TGCAGCGCAGACGGCCCTTCCCCTAGCGGACCTACCTACAATGAGCAGTTCTTC
TRBV6-2/TRBV6-3,many,TRBJ2-2,NA,CASSYSGQGDFTGELFF,TGTGCCAGCAGTTACTCGGGCCAGGGTGATTTTACCGGGGAGCTGTTTTTT
TRBV5-1,many,TRBJ2-1,TRBD2,CASSLVAGGSYVNEQFF,TGCGCCAGCAGCTTGGTAGCGGGAGGCTCCTACGTCAATGAGCAGTTCTTC
TRBV28,many,TRBJ2-1,NA,CASSFRQLRRASAYNEQFF,TGTGCCAGCAGTTTCCGCCAGTTAAGGCGAGCGTCGGCCTACAATGAGCAGTTCTTC
TRBV11-2,NA,TRBJ1-1,TRBD1,CASTRGQVENTEAFF,TGTGCCAGCACCCGGGGACAGGTAGAGAACACTGAAGCTTTCTTT
TRBV10-2,many,TRBJ2-5,TRBD2,CAEGGSGGLETQYF,TGCGCCGAGGGAGGTAGCGGGGGGCTGGAGACCCAGTACTTC
TRBV7-2,few,TRBJ2-7,NA,CASSTRDSYEQYF,TGTGCCAGCAGCACCCGCGACAGTTACGAGCAGTACTTC
TRBV6-2/TRBV6-3,many,TRBJ1-1,NA,CASQRGGRNTEAFF,TGTGCCAGCCAGCGCGGGGGGCGAAACACTGAAGCTTTCTTT
TRBV5-1,many,TRBJ1-2,NA,CASSLDVTANYGYTF,TGCGCCAGCAGCTTGGACGTAACAGCTAACTATGGCTACACCTTC
TRBV2,NA,TRBJ2-7,NA,CASSALGGGFEQYF,TGTGCCAGCAGTGCCCTAGGTGGGGGGTTCGAGCAGTACTTC
TRBV19,NA,TRBJ1-5,TRBD1,CASSIPGQGRHQPQHF,TGTGCCAGTAGTATTCCCGGACAGGGTCGACATCAGCCCCAGCATTTT
TRBV5-5,few,TRBJ2-2,NA,CASSLRQVGAGELFF,TGTGCCAGCAGCTTAAGGCAGGTCGGAGCCGGGGAGCTGTTTTTT
TRBV19,few,TRBJ2-1,NA,CASSIPPLGSYNEQFF,TGTGCCAGTAGTATACCTCCGTTGGGCTCCTACAATGAGCAGTTCTTC
TRBV6-2/TRBV6-3,many,TRBJ2-7,NA,CASSYLTGTYEQYF,TGTGCCAGCAGTTATTTGACAGGAACCTACGAGCAGTACTTC
TRBV7-9,once,TRBJ2-5,NA,CASSPQVLETQYF,TGTGCCAGCAGCCCTCAGGTTTTAGAGACCCAGTACTTC
TRBV6-2/TRBV6-3,many,TRBJ2-5,TRBD2,CASRTLRTSWEETQYF,TGTGCCAGCAGAACGCTCCGGACTAGCTGGGAAGAGACCCAGTACTTC
TRBV27,many,TRBJ1-6,TRBD1,CASSFRDRDSYNSPLHF,TGTGCCAGCAGTTTTCGAGACAGGGACTCCTATAATTCACCCCTCCACTTT
TRBV6-1,many,TRBJ1-4,TRBD1,CASRPQTGANEKLFF,TGTGCCAGCAGGCCCCAGACAGGGGCTAATGAAAAACTGTTTTTT
TRBV27,NA,TRBJ2-5,NA,CASSFLGQWETQYF,TGTGCCAGCAGTTTCCTCGGACAATGGGAGACCCAGTACTTC
TRBV27,many,TRBJ2-3,TRBD1,CASSLGWGQGTDTQYF,TGTGCCAGCAGTTTAGGGTGGGGACAGGGGACAGATACGCAGTATTTT
TRBV2,many,TRBJ2-2,TRBD1,CASRRTGGGTGELFF,TGTGCCAGCAGGCGGACAGGGGGCGGGACCGGGGAGCTGTTTTTT
TRBV2,many,TRBJ2-1,TRBD2,CASSVRGTSGGAHLGKQFF,TGTGCCAGCAGTGTTAGGGGGACTAGCGGGGGGGCCCACCTCGGGAAGCAGTTCTTC
TRBV20-1,many,TRBJ2-1,NA,CSARERTNYNEQFF,TGCAGTGCTAGAGAACGCACCAATTACAATGAGCAGTTCTTC
TRBV11-2,many,TRBJ1-1,NA,CASSLYMNTEAFF,TGTGCCAGCAGCTTATATATGAACACTGAAGCTTTCTTT
TRBV4-1,few,TRBJ2-3,TRBD2,CASSQESGTSGGTDTQYF,TGCGCCAGCAGCCAAGAATCCGGGACTAGCGGGGGCACAGATACGCAGTATTTT
TRBV5-8,many,TRBJ1-4,NA,CASSFQTETNEKLFF,TGTGCCAGCAGCTTCCAGACAGAAACTAATGAAAAACTGTTTTTT
TRBV30,many,TRBJ2-6,NA,CAWSHKGRDANVLTF,TGTGCCTGGAGTCACAAGGGAAGGGACGCCAACGTCCTGACTTTC
TRBV28,many,TRBJ1-1,NA,CASSTTWSTEAFF,TGTGCCAGCAGTACCACATGGTCCACTGAAGCTTTCTTT
TRBV4-2,NA,TRBJ1-6,NA,CASSQDWAGLDSALHF,TGTGCCAGCAGCCAAGATTGGGCAGGGTTGGATTCAGCTCTCCACTTT
TRBV11-1,many,TRBJ2-3,NA,CASSRGLSTDTQYF,TGTGCCAGCAGCCGGGGACTGAGCACAGATACGCAGTATTTT
TRBV7-9,NA,TRBJ1-2,TRBD1,CASSLTGTGDPYGYTF,TGTGCCAGCAGCCTCACCGGGACAGGGGATCCCTATGGCTACACCTTC
TRBV28,few,TRBJ1-5,NA,CASMVSNQPQQF,TGTGCCAGTATGGTCAGCAATCAGCCCCAGCAATTT
TRBV28,many,TRBJ2-2,TRBD2,CASSSFGVAGMAGELFF,TGTGCCAGCAGTTCGTTCGGAGTAGCGGGAATGGCCGGGGAGCTGTTTTTT
TRBV29-1,many,TRBJ2-1,TRBD1,CSGKGQGANEQFF,TGCAGCGGGAAAGGACAGGGGGCCAATGAGCAGTTCTTC
TRBV20-1,few,TRBJ2-6,NA,CSATSGPLSGANVLTF,TGCAGTGCTACCTCAGGTCCCCTATCTGGGGCCAACGTCCTGACTTTC
TRBV12-3/TRBV12-4,NA,TRBJ1-4,NA,CASSLEVEDEKLFF,TGTGCCAGCAGTTTGGAAGTAGAGGATGAAAAACTGTTTTTT
TRBV3-1,few,TRBJ1-5,NA,CASSHPGGNQPQHF,TGTGCCAGCAGCCACCCCGGGGGCAATCAGCCCCAGCATTTT
TRBV27,many,TRBJ2-3,TRBD2,CASSSSGAITDTQYF,TGTGCCAGCAGTTCTAGCGGAGCCATCACAGATACGCAGTATTTT
TRBV24-1,many,TRBJ1-6,NA,CATSDASNSPLHF,TGTGCCACCAGTGATGCTAGTAATTCACCCCTCCACTTT
TRBV10-1,NA,TRBJ1-1,NA,CAVGNGPNTEAFF,TGCGCCGTTGGGAATGGACCGAACACTGAAGCTTTCTTT
TRBV24-1,many,TRBJ2-2,NA,CATSDRQGGGELFF,TGTGCCACCAGTGATAGGCAGGGCGGAGGGGAGCTGTTTTTT
TRBV10-3,NA,TRBJ1-1,NA,CAISAGTEAFF,TGTGCCATCAGTGCGGGAACTGAAGCTTTCTTT
TRBV12-3/TRBV12-4,many,TRBJ2-5,TRBD2,CASSGLAEGGGETQYF,TGTGCCAGCAGTGGACTAGCGGAGGGGGGCGGGGAGACCCAGTACTTC
TRBV29-1,NA,TRBJ1-1,NA,CSVVVGGGTEAFF,TGCAGCGTTGTTGTAGGGGGTGGCACTGAAGCTTTCTTT
TRBV6-1,many,TRBJ2-1,NA,CASGLLRGDNEQFF,TGTGCCAGCGGACTCCTGCGAGGGGACAATGAGCAGTTCTTC
TRBV6-5,many,TRBJ1-1,NA,CASSYRANTEAFF,TGTGCCAGCAGTTACAGGGCGAACACTGAAGCTTTCTTT
TRBV28,many,TRBJ1-5,NA,CASSRKIDSNQPQHF,TGTGCCAGCAGTAGAAAAATCGATAGCAATCAGCCCCAGCATTTT
TRBV19,few,TRBJ2-1,TRBD2,CASSVGLAGASPAEQFF,TGTGCCAGTAGTGTCGGACTAGCGGGAGCTTCCCCCGCTGAGCAGTTCTTC
TRBV28,NA,TRBJ1-1,NA,CASREEDHEAFF,TGTGCCAGCAGGGAGGAGGATCATGAAGCTTTCTTT
TRBV25-1,many,TRBJ2-3,NA,CASSVLETQYF,TGTGCCAGCAGTGTTCTGGAGACGCAGTATTTT